This T cell receptor beta chain was observed in a study of blood T cell repertoires in COVID-19. V lost 3 bases and J lost 3, with 7 bases in between. The CDR3 is made up of 14 amino acids. Per the germline V gene, CDR1 is KGHDR and CDR2 is SFDVKD. Participants were aged roughly 18 to 89 years, lived in under 25 US areas, and enrolled virtually. Generated by immunoSEQ multiplex PCR, the TCRdb table keeps only in-frame clones and is missing some. The data hold about 280,000 clones, with around 83% observed a single time. Material for sequencing was PBMCs or T cells enriched from blood (not recorded which). The sequence was collected from a man aged 40-50 years who had been exposed to COVID-19. This sequence joins TRBV24-1 and TRBJ2-2; D gene uncertain. The CDR3 reads CATSDNSYTGELFF. The CDR3 coding sequence is TGTGCCACCAGTGATAACAGCTACACCGGGGAGCTGTTTTTT.